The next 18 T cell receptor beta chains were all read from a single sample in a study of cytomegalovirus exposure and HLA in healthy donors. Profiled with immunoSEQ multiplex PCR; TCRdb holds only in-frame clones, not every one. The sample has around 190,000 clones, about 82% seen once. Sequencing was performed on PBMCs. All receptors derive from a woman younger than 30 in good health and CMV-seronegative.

The CDR3 reads CASSSRGRYYGYTF. The CDR3 nucleotides read TGTGCCAGCAGTTCCCGGGGGAGGTACTATGGCTACACCTTC. The chain carries TRBV27 and TRBJ1-2; D possibly corresponds to TRBD1 (5 bases). Germline values: CDR1 MNHEY, CDR2 SMNVEV (reference sequence). The CDR3 sequence is 14 residues long. V dropped 4 bases and J dropped 3 bases, with 12 bases sitting between them.

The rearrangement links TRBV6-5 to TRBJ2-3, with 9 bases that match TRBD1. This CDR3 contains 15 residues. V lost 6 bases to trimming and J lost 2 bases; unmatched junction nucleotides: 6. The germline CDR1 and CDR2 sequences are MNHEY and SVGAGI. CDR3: CASRNRGRNTDTQYF. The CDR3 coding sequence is TGTGCCAGCAGGAACAGGGGGCGTAACACAGATACGCAGTATTTT.

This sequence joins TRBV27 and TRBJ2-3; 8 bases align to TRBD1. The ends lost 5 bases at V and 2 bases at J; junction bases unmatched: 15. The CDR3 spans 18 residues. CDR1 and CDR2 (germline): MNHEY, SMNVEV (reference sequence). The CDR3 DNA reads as TGTGCCAGCAGTGGAGAGGGACAGGCCGCCAAATTCACAGATACGCAGTATTTT. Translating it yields CASSGEGQAAKFTDTQYF.

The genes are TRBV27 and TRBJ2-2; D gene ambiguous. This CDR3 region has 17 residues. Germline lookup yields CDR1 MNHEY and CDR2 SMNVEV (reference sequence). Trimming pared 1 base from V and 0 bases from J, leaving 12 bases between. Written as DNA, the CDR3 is TGTGCCAGCAGTTTATTTGGGCCAGATTCGAACACCGGGGAGCTGTTTTTT. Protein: CASSLFGPDSNTGELFF.

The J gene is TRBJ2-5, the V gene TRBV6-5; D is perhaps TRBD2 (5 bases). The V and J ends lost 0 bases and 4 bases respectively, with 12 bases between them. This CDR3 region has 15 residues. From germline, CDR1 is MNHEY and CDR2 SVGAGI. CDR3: CASSYSWASRETQYF. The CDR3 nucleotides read TGTGCCAGCAGTTACTCATGGGCTAGCCGAGAGACCCAGTACTTC.

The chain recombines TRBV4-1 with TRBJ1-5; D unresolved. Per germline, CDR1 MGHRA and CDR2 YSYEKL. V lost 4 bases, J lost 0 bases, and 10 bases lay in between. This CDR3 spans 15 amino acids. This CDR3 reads CASSPNPHSNQPQHF. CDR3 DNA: TGCGCCAGCAGCCCCAATCCACATAGCAATCAGCCCCAGCATTTT.

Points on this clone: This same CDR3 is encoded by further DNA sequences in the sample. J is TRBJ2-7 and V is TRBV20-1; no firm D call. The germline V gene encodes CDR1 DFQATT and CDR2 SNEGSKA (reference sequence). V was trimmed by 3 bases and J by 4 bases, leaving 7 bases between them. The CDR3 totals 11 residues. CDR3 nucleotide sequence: TGCAGTGCTAGCGCAGGATACGAGCAGTACTTC. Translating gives CSASAGYEQYF.

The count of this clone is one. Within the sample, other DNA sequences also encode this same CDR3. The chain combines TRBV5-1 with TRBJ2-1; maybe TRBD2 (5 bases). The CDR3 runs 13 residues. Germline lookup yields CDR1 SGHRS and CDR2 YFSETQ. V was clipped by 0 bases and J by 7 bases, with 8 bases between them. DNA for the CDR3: TGCGCCAGCAGCTTGGCCGGGGATAATGAGCAGTTCTTC. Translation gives CASSLAGDNEQFF.

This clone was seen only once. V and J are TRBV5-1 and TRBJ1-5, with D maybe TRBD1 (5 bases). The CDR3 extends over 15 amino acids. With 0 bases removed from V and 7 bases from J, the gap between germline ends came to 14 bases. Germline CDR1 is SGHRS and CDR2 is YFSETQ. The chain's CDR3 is CASSLGVGGGQPQHF. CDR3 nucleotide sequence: TGCGCCAGCAGCTTGGGGGTTGGGGGAGGACAGCCCCAGCATTTT.

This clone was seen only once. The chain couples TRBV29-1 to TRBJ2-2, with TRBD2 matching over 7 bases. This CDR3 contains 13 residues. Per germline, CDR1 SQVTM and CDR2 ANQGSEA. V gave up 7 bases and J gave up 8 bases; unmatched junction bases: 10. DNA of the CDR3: TGCAGCGAAACCCGACTAGCATCGGGGGAGCTGTTTTTT. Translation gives CSETRLASGELFF.

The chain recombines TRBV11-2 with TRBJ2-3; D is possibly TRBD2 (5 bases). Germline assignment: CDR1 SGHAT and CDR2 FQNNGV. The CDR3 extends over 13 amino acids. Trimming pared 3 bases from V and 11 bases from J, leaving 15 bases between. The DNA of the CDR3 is TGTGCCAGCAGCTTGGAGGAACGACATAAGCAGTATTTT. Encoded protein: CASSLEERHKQYF.

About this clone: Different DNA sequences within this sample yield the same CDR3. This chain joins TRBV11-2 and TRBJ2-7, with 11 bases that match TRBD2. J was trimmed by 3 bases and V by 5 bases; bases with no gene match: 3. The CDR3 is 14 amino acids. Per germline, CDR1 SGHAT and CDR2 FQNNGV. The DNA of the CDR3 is TGTGCCAGCAGCGCCGGGACTAGCGGCTACGAGCAGTACTTC. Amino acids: CASSAGTSGYEQYF.

This CDR3 reads CASSPRSGSSGANVLTF. As DNA, the CDR3 is TGTGCCAGCTCACCAAGGTCAGGCAGCTCTGGGGCCAACGTCCTGACTTTC. This rearrangement joins TRBV18 to TRBJ2-6; D is uncertain. The CDR3 is 17 residues long. The germline V gene encodes CDR1 KGHSH and CDR2 LQKENI. Trimming took off 2 bases at V and 0 bases at J, with 11 bases between the two ends.

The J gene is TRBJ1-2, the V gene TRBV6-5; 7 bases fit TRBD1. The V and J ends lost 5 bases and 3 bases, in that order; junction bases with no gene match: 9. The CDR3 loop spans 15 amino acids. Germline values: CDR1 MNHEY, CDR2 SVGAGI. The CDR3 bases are TGTGCCAGCAGTCAACTGACAGGGTACGACTATGGCTACACCTTC. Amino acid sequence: CASSQLTGYDYGYTF.

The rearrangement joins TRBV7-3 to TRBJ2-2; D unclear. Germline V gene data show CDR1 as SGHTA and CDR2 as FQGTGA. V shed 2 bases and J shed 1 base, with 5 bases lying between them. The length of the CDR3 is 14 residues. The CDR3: CASSLYGNTGELFF. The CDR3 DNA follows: TGTGCCAGCAGCTTATACGGGAACACCGGGGAGCTGTTTTTT.

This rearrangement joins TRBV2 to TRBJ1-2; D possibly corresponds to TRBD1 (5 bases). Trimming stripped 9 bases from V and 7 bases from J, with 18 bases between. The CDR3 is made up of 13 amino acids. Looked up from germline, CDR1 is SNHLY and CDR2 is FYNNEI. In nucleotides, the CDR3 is TGTGCCAGATTCAGGGTGTTCATCGGTGGCTACACCTTC. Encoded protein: CARFRVFIGGYTF. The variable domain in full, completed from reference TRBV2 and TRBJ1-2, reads EPEVTQTPSHQVTQMGQEVILRCVPISNHLYFYWYRQILGQKVEFLVSFYNNEISEKSEIFDDQFSVERPDGSNFTLKIRSTKLEDSAMYFCARFRVFIGGYTFGSGTRLTVV.

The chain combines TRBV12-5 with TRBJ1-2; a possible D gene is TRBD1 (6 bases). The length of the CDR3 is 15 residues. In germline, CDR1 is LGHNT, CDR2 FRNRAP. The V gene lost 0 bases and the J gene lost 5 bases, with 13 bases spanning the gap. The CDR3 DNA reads TGTGCTAGTGGTTTGGTGGGGGGGCGCGGGTATGGCTACACCTTC. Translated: CASGLVGGRGYGYTF.

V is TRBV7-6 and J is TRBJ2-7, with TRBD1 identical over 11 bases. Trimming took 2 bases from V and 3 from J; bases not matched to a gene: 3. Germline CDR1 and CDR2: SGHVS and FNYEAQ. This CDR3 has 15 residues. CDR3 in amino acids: CASSLSGQGVYEQYF. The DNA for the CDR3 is TGTGCCAGCAGCTTATCGGGACAGGGGGTCTACGAGCAGTACTTC.